The 18 T cell receptor beta chains reported below all come from one sample, sequenced in a study of cytomegalovirus exposure and HLA in healthy donors. A multiplex PCR was run with 60 Vbeta primers and 13 Jbeta primers. Sequenced by immunoSEQ multiplex PCR; TCRdb stores in-frame clones only, minus some. The repertoire has over 150,000 clones, about 85% of them found once; the top ten carry 1%. What was sequenced was PBMCs. The receptors were gathered from a boy aged 2 to 10 in good health and CMV-seronegative.

This chain connects TRBV5-1 to TRBJ2-3; 12 bases line up with TRBD2. V lost 4 bases, J lost 6 bases, and 6 bases stayed unmatched. The CDR3 has 15 residues. The germline V gene has CDR1 SGHRS and CDR2 YFSETQ. Here the CDR3 reads CASSPGLAGTDTQYF. DNA for the CDR3: TGCGCCAGCAGCCCCGGACTAGCGGGGACGGATACGCAGTATTTT.

V usage is TRBV21-1 and J usage is TRBJ1-2; the table's D call, TRBD1, was not checked against the DNA. TRBV21-1 is a pseudogene locus. The CDR3 extends over 13 amino acids. The CDR3 region is CASSNGQDYGYTF. The CDR3 DNA reads TGTGCCAGCAGCAACGGACAGGACTATGGCTACACCTTC.

The chain recombines TRBV29-1 with TRBJ1-1; D is unclear. CDR1 SQVTM and CDR2 ANQGSEA come from the germline V gene. V was trimmed by 4 bases and J by 1 base, leaving 7 bases between them. The CDR3 runs to 12 residues. The CDR3 bases are TGCAGCGTTGGGGCCCAGAACACTGAAGCTTTCTTT. It yields the protein CSVGAQNTEAFF.

The chain is built from TRBV14 and TRBJ1-3; D is unresolved. Germline V gives CDR1 SGHDN, CDR2 FVKESK. The V end was cut by 1 base, the J end by 4 bases, with 2 bases between. The CDR3 extends over 12 amino acids. The CDR3 region is CASSQAGNTIYF. The CDR3 DNA sequence: TGTGCCAGCAGCCAAGCAGGAAACACCATATATTTT.

The chain recombines TRBV28 with TRBJ2-7; weak D call: TRBD2 (6 bases). The CDR3 runs to 16 residues. Germline CDR1 is MDHEN and CDR2 is SYDVKM. V lost 6 bases and J lost 4, with 22 bases in between. CDR3 sequence reads: CASSLQGRDFVYEQYV. The CDR3 DNA sequence: TGTGCCAGCAGCCTTCAGGGACGGGACTTCGTTTACGAGCAGTACGTC.

The chain uses TRBV9 and TRBJ1-2; D is ambiguous. This CDR3 spans 15 amino acids. V was cut by 4 bases and J by 7 bases, with 20 bases left in between. CDR1 is SGDLS, CDR2 YYNGEE, per germline. The CDR3 DNA sequence: TGTGCCAGCAGCCCCCGCGCCCAGACATACGGTGGCTACACCTTC. Encoded protein: CASSPRAQTYGGYTF.

CDR3 region: CASTITQVINEQYV. In DNA, the CDR3 is TGTGCCAGCACTATCACACAGGTCATAAACGAGCAGTACGTC. This rearrangement joins TRBV6-1 to TRBJ2-7, with D possibly being TRBD1 (5 bases). The CDR3 runs to 14 residues. Looked up from germline, CDR1 is MNHNS and CDR2 is SASEGT. V was trimmed by 7 bases and J by 5 bases, leaving 18 bases between them.

This clone occurred a few times. The rearrangement links TRBV9 to TRBJ2-7; unclear D gene. This CDR3 is built from 14 residues. CDR1 and CDR2 (germline): SGDLS, YYNGEE. V was shortened by 0 bases and J by 3 bases, with 10 bases between the two germline ends. The CDR3 region has the DNA TGTGCCAGCAGCGTAGCAGGATCGGACTACGAGCAGTACTTC. Translating it yields CASSVAGSDYEQYF.

This clone was observed a single time. The V call is TRBV27, the J call TRBJ2-7; D uncertain. CDR1 and CDR2 from the germline V gene are MNHEY and SMNVEV (reference sequence). This CDR3 is 14 amino acids long. V was cut by 4 bases and J by 2 bases, with 12 bases left in between. The CDR3 region is CASSSIRGAYEQYV. The CDR3 DNA follows: TGTGCCAGCAGTTCAATCAGAGGAGCCTACGAGCAGTACGTC.

This rearrangement joins TRBV28 to TRBJ1-2, with TRBD1 matching over 12 bases. This CDR3 region has 15 residues. Germline-derived CDR1 and CDR2 are MDHEN and SYDVKM. The V gene end was trimmed by 2 bases and the J gene end by 6 bases; junction bases not matched to a gene: 4. DNA for the CDR3: TGTGCCAGCAGTTTAGAGGGACAGGGGGCGAATGGCTACACCTTC. Its translation is CASSLEGQGANGYTF.

As DNA, the CDR3 is TGTGCCAGCAGCCTACGACAGGGATCAGGGAACACTGAAGCTTTCTTT. This codes for CASSLRQGSGNTEAFF. The V and J genes are TRBV5-6 and TRBJ1-1, with 7 bases that match TRBD1. CDR1 is SGHDT and CDR2 is YYEEEE in the germline V gene. The CDR3 has 16 residues. V dropped 4 bases and J dropped 1; count of bases not matched to a gene: 10.

This sequence joins TRBV7-6 and TRBJ2-7; a weak D match, TRBD2 (6 bases). Trimming took off 1 base at V and 10 bases at J, with 8 bases between the two ends. Germline CDR1 SGHVS, CDR2 FNYEAQ. The CDR3 has 11 amino acids. The CDR3 bases are TGTGCCAGCAGCTTAGGGGGGGACCAGTACTTC. Encoded protein: CASSLGGDQYF.

This chain connects TRBV25-1 to TRBJ2-1, with D tentatively TRBD2 (5 bases). V shed 6 bases and J shed 5 bases, with 17 bases lying between them. Germline loops: CDR1 MGHDK, CDR2 SYGVNS. This CDR3 contains 15 residues. CDR3 loop: CASRPEGGSDNEQFF. CDR3 DNA sequence: TGTGCCAGCAGGCCCGAGGGTGGGAGCGACAATGAGCAGTTCTTC. Using reference TRBV25-1 and TRBJ2-1 for the parts outside the CDR3, the full variable domain is EADIYQTPRYLVIGTGKKITLECSQTMGHDKMYWYQQDPGMELHLIHYSYGVNSTEKGDLSSESTVSRIRTEHFPLTLESARPSHTSQYLCASRPEGGSDNEQFFGPGTRLTVL.

The rearrangement links TRBV7-6 to TRBJ2-1, with D hard to call. V lost 3 bases to trimming and J lost 0 bases, with 9 bases between them. From germline, CDR1 is SGHVS and CDR2 FNYEAQ. The CDR3 runs to 15 residues. CDR3 region: CASSLWANSYNEQFF. The CDR3 DNA reads TGTGCCAGCAGCTTGTGGGCGAACTCCTACAATGAGCAGTTCTTC.

V and J are TRBV2 and TRBJ1-3, with TRBD1 as a possible D gene (5 bases). CDR1 SNHLY and CDR2 FYNNEI come from the germline V gene. Trimming removed 2 bases from V and 4 bases from J, with 9 bases in between. The CDR3 extends over 14 amino acids. The CDR3 sequence: CASSETGGGNTIYF. CDR3 coding DNA: TGTGCCAGCAGTGAAACAGGTGGGGGAAACACCATATATTTT.

Here the CDR3 reads CASCWTSGGLDEQFF. In DNA form, the CDR3 reads TGTGCCAGCTGTTGGACTAGCGGGGGCTTAGATGAGCAGTTCTTC. The J gene is TRBJ2-1, the V gene TRBV6-5, with TRBD2 identical over 13 bases. The CDR3 is 15 amino acids. Germline lookup yields CDR1 MNHEY and CDR2 SVGAGI. J was trimmed by 8 bases and V by 8 bases; bases with no gene match: 9.

The chain has TRBV10-3 and TRBJ2-5; TRBD1 matches 7 bases. Trimming at V came to 5 bases and at J to 2 bases, leaving 8 bases not matched to a gene. The CDR3 extends over 15 amino acids. Germline loops: CDR1 ENHRY, CDR2 SYGVKD. The CDR3 coding sequence is TGTGCCATCAGTTTAACCGGGACAGATCAAGAGACCCAGTACTTC. Translated: CAISLTGTDQETQYF.

This chain links TRBV5-1 with TRBJ2-5; TRBD2 agrees at 8 bases. The CDR3 is 15 residues long. CDR1 is SGHRS, CDR2 YFSETQ, per germline. V dropped 0 bases and J dropped 1; count of bases not matched to a gene: 2. CDR3 DNA: TGCGCCAGCAGCTTGGTAGCGGGAACCCAAGAGACCCAGTACTTC. Translating it yields CASSLVAGTQETQYF.